This T cell receptor (beta chain) was recorded in a study of T cell responses to AZD1222 COVID-19 vaccine. TCRdb's table, derived via immunoSEQ multiplex PCR, lists solely in-frame clones and lacks some. Among 84,000 or so clones listed, 70% to 90% were seen once. Study observations and caveats: Sampling captured repertoires only after the peak T cell response.

V was trimmed by 4 bases and J by 6 bases, leaving 16 bases between them. Germline V gene lookup returns CDR1 LNHDA and CDR2 SQIVND (reference sequence). The length of the CDR3 is 15 residues. As for this clone: The antigen remains unidentified.

This chain connects TRBV19 to TRBJ1-3, with D perhaps TRBD1 (5 bases). The receptor comes from an adult in good health. Sequences were derived from peripheral blood, sampled on day 0 of AZD1222 vaccination. The CDR3 bases are TGTGCCAGTAGTAACCCCGGGGCCGGGGTAAACACCATATATTTT. Amino acids: CASSNPGAGVNTIYF.